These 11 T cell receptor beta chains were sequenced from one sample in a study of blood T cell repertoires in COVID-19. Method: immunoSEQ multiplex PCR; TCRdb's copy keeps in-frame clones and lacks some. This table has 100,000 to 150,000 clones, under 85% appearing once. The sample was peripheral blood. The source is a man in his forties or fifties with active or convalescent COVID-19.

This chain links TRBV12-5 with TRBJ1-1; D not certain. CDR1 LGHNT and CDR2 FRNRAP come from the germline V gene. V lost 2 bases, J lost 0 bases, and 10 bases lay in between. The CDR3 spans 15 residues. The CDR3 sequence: CASGLFEIMNTEAFF. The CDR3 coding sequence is TGTGCTAGTGGTTTGTTTGAGATTATGAACACTGAAGCTTTCTTT.

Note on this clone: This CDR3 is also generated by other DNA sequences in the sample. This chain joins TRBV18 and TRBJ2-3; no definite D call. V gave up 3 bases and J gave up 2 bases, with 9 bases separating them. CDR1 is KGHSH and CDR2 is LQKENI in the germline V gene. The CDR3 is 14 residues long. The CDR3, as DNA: TGTGCCAGCTCACCTCCCAGTTCCACAGATACGCAGTATTTT. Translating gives CASSPPSSTDTQYF.

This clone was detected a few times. The CDR3 DNA sequence: TGTGCCAGCAGCCCTACGCGGTTCGCTGAAGCTTTCTTT. It codes for CASSPTRFAEAFF. The J gene is TRBJ1-1, the V gene TRBV12-3 or TRBV12-4; D gene ambiguous. V dropped 6 bases and J dropped 6 bases, with 14 bases sitting between them. The CDR3 contains 13 residues.

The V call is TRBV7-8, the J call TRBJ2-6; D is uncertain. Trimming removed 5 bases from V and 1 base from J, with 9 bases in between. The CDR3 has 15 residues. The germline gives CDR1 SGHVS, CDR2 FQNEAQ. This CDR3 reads CASSNGVSGANVLTF. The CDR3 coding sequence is TGTGCCAGCAGCAACGGAGTGTCTGGGGCCAACGTCCTGACTTTC.

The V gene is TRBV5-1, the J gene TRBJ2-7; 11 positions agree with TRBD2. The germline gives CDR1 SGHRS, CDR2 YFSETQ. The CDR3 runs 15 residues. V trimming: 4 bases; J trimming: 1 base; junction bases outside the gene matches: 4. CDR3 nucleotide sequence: TGCGCCAGCAGCGAACTAGCGGGGGTGTCCTACGAGCAGTACTTC. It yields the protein CASSELAGVSYEQYF. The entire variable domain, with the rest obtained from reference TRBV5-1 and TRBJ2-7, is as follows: KAGVTQTPRYLIKTRGQQVTLSCSPISGHRSVSWYQQTPGQGLQFLFEYFSETQRNKGNFPGRFSGRQFSNSRSEMNVSTLELGDSALYLCASSELAGVSYEQYFGPGTRLTVT.

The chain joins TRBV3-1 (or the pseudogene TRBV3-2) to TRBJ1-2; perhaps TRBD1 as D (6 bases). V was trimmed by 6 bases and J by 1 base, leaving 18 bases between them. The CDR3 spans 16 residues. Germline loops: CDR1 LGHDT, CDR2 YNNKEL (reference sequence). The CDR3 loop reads CASRQQGAGVNYGYTF. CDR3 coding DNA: TGTGCCAGCAGGCAACAAGGGGCAGGGGTTAACTATGGCTACACCTTC.

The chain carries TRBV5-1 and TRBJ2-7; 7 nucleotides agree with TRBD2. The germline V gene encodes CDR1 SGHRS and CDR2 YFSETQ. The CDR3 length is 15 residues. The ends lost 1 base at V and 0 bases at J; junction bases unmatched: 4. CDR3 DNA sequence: TGCGCCAGCAGCTTGAGTGGGGGGGACTCCTACGAGCAGTACTTC. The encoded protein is CASSLSGGDSYEQYF.

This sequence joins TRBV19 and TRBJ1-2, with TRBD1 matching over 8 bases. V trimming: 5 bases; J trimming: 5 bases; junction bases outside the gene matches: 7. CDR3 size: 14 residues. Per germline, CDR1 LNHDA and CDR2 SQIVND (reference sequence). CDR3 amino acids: CASSDGQGGYGYTF. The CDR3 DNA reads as TGTGCCAGTAGTGACGGACAGGGAGGGTATGGCTACACCTTC.

For the CDR3, the DNA is TGTGCCAGCAGTGCCCGGACAGGGGGCTACAATGAGCAGTTCTTC. The encoded protein is CASSARTGGYNEQFF. The V gene is TRBV6-4, the J gene TRBJ2-1; 10 bases fit TRBD1. Germline trimming cut 4 bases from V and 3 bases from J; bases unmatched to any gene: 3. The CDR3 is made up of 15 amino acids. Germline CDR1 and CDR2: MRHNA and SNTAGT.

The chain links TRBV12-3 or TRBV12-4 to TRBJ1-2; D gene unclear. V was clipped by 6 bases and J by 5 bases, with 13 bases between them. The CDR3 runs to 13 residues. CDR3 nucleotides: TGTGCCAGCAGCCCCGTCGGAGGGTATGGCTACACCTTC. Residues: CASSPVGGYGYTF.

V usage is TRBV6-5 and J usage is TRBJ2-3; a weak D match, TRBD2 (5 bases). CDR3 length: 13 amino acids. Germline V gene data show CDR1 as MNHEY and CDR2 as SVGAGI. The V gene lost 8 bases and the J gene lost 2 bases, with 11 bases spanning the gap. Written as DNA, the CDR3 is TGTGCCAGCCGCCGGGGAGTCACAGATACGCAGTATTTT. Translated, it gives CASRRGVTDTQYF.